This T cell receptor (beta chain) was profiled in a study of shared clonotypes between healthy human individuals. Positive CCR7 selection of CD45RO-negative cells yielded the naive CD8 cells, and terminally differentiated effector memory CD45RA+ cells were excluded. Here immunoSEQ multiplex PCR was the method, and the copy in TCRdb shows in-frame clones only, minus some. The sample carries more than 2 million clones, about 94% recorded once. This clone was observed a handful of times. V was shortened by 5 bases and J by 5 bases, with 16 bases between the two germline ends. Looked up from germline, CDR1 is SQVTM and CDR2 is ANQGSEA. This CDR3 spans 14 amino acids.

This receptor was taken from a man aged 18 to 29 in good health. The V gene is TRBV29-1, the J gene TRBJ2-1; D is possibly TRBD2 (5 bases). Sequencing was performed on naive CD8+ T cells sorted from blood. Written as DNA, the CDR3 is TGCAGCGTTAACGGGCGGCTAGCAGACAATGAGCAGTTCTTC. Protein sequence: CSVNGRLADNEQFF.